This record concerns one T cell receptor beta chain sequence. The target antigen is unknown. J gave up 6 bases and V 0 bases, and 1 base lay outside the gene matches. Germline lookup yields CDR1 SGHDN and CDR2 FVKESK. This CDR3 region has 15 residues. As the sequencing template, cDNA was produced by extracting RNA and reverse transcribing it. Libraries were prepared by immunoSEQ multiplex PCR; TCRdb keeps only in-frame clonotypes and omits some of them. The data show 95,000 to 100,000 clones, with 55% to 75% seen just once and 16% held by the top ten. This entry belongs to a study of CD8+ T cells in alopecia areata. Study observations and caveats: Sequencing of scalp tissue also captures the resident alphabeta T cells of normal skin.

Stated treatment: oral pan-JAK inhibitor, 5-10 mg twice daily. The source of this sequence is a human donor with alopecia areata. The chain recombines TRBV14 with TRBJ2-2; 10 nucleotides match TRBD2. The sample in question was CD8+ T cells sorted from blood, obtained at roughly week 55, from a patient treated with tofacitinib. CDR3 residues: CASSQDLAGAGELFF. CDR3 DNA sequence: TGTGCCAGCAGCCAAGATCTAGCGGGGGCCGGGGAGCTGTTTTTT.